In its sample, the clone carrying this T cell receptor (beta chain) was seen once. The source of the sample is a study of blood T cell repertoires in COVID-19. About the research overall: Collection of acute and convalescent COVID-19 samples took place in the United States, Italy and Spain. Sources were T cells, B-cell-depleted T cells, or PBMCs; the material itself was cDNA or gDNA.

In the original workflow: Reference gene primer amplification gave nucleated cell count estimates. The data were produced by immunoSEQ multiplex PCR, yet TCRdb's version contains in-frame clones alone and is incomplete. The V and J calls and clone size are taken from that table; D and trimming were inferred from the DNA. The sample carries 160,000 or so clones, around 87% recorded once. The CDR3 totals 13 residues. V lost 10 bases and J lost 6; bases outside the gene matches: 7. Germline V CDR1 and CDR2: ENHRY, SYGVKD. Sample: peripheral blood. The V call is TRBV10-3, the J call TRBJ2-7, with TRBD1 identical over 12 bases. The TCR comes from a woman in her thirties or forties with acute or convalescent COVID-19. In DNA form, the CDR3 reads TGTGCCAGTGAACGGGACAGGGGGCCCGAGCAGTACTTC. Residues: CASERDRGPEQYF.